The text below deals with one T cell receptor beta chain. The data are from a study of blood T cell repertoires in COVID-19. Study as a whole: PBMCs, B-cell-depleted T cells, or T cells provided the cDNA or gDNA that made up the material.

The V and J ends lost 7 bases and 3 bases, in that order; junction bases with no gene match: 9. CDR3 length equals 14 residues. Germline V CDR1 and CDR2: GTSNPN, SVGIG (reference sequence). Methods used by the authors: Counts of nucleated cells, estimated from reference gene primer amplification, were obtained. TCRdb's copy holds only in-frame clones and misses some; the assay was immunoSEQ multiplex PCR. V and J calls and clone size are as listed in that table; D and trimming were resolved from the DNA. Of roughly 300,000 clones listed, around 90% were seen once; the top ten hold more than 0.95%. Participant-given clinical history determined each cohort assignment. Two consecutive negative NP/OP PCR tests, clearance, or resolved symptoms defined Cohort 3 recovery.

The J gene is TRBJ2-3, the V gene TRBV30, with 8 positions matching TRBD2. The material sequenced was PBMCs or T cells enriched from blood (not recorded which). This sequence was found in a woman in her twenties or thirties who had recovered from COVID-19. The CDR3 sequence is CAYRAGVGTDTQYF. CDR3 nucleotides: TGTGCCTACAGAGCGGGAGTGGGAACAGATACGCAGTATTTT.